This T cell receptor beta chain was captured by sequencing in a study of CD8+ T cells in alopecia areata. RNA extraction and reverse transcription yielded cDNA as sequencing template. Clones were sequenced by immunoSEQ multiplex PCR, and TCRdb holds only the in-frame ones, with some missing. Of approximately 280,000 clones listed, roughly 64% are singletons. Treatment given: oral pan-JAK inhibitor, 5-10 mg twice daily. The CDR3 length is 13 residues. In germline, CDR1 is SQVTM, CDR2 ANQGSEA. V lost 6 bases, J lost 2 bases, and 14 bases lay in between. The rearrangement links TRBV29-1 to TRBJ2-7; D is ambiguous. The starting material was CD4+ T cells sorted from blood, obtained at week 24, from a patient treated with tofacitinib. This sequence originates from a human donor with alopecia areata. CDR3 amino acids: CSVGVGSTYEQYF. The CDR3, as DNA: TGCAGCGTAGGAGTGGGCAGTACCTACGAGCAGTACTTC.